This T cell receptor beta chain emerged from a study of blood T cell repertoires in COVID-19. As for the study in general: COVID-19 samples collected from the United States, Italy and Spain covered acute and convalescent phases. T cells, B-cell-depleted T cells, or PBMCs supplied cDNA or gDNA.

Clones were sequenced by immunoSEQ multiplex PCR, and TCRdb holds only the in-frame ones, with some missing. The sample yields 280,000 or so clones, 80% to 90% seen once. Per germline, CDR1 ENHRY and CDR2 SYGVKD. This CDR3 is built from 15 residues. V lost 3 bases, J lost 7 bases, and 15 bases lay in between. This sequence was found in a man aged 25-45 years who had recovered from COVID-19. Source material: PBMCs or T cells enriched from blood (not recorded which). The chain joins TRBV10-3 to TRBJ2-2; D might be TRBD2 (7 bases). DNA of the CDR3: TGTGCCATCAGTGAACCGGCGGGGGCGGGCGGGGAGCTGTTTTTT. Translation gives CAISEPAGAGGELFF.